The TCR beta chain described here comes from a study of identical twins (TCRdb year 2016). About the full investigation: To test whether fetal clonotypes persist, this study deep-sequenced TCR alpha and beta repertoires from monozygotic twins, from unrelated adults of various ages, and from cord blood. To rule out contamination, the twin experiments were replicated at different times with different library preparation protocols. Study-level results and caveats: Because the same donors could not be followed over many years, the conclusions relied on cross-sectional statistical analysis. Out-of-frame TCR alpha sequences shared between twins showed an excess of low generation-probability sequences compared with coincidental sharing between unrelated individuals. Invariant T cells such as MAIT and iNKT could partly confound zero-insertion analyses, though diverse VJ usage argued against this for most clonotypes. Out-of-frame TCR alpha sharing in monozygotic twins was systematically underestimated by recombination models, whereas sharing between unrelated individuals was in agreement with the recombination models. Abundant cord blood beta clonotypes carried fewer insertions; young adult naive repertoires showed a weaker similar trend, while memory repertoires showed none. Excess twin sharing in beta out-of-frame sequences was weaker because fewer shared sequences lowered the signal-to-noise ratio.

Libraries came from 5' RACE. Instrument on record: Illumina HiSeq 2000. Template switching introduced a universal primer binding site; the final cDNA contained a unique molecular identifier, enabling accurate counting of TCR cDNA molecules. First-strand cDNA for TCR alpha and beta chains was synthesized from specific primers in the conserved constant-segment region. To control for contamination, every cDNA library carried two barcodes: a SMART-Mk sample barcode plus Illumina barcodes. Two successive PCR steps introduced TruSeq adapter sequences along with Illumina sample barcodes. The TCR alpha and beta cDNA libraries were sequenced on the Illumina HiSeq platform using custom primers. Regarding the original processing steps: Raw reads were processed with MiGEC to extract unique molecular identifiers, and MiXCR was used to determine CDR3 positions. Recombination models were inferred per individual with the repgenHMM and IGoR tools using an EM algorithm. Shared clonotype analysis was performed with the tcR package in R, normalizing sharing by the product of cloneset sizes. To study raw recombination without the effects of thymic and clonal selection, out-of-frame nonproductive sequences were analyzed. The public sequencing data were trimmed at Q25 with fastp and processed into clonotypes with MiXCR by TCRdb, which kept only in-frame beta chains. Identical CDR3 protein sequences are pooled into one entry, listed with their most common genes and DNA. These V and J calls derive from TCRdb rather than the authors' analysis. This sample has 450,000 to 500,000 distinct CDR3 sequences in its table, and 14% of those were observed once. The top ten clonotypes cover approximately 1% of the sample.

Every donor was a healthy Caucasian. The twin cohort consisted of three pairs of female monozygotic twins, all aged roughly 18 to 29 years. Positive isolation kits from Invitrogen were used to isolate the CD4+ and CD8+ T cell populations. CDR1 and CDR2, looked up from the germline V gene, are MNHEY and SVGEGT. Trimming leaves V shorter by 7 bases and J shorter by 2 bases, with the junction holding 19 bases beyond the gene matches. From the cysteine through the phenylalanine, the CDR3 covers 21 amino acids. Only CDR3 DNA remains: 63 bases, in frame from the first base. This clonotype occurred a few times. There is no known antigen for this receptor. Within one base of it there is no much larger clone, and no base qualities were kept. This sample also belongs to another study, concerning yellow fever vaccine responses in identical twins. The second investigation adds: According to the authors, the vaccine-induced T cell response in identical twins seemed to be partly convergent and partly specific to each individual. In the study, vaccine-responding T cell clones were precisely tracked in identical twins.

Here the chain combines TRBV6-2 or TRBV6-3 and TRBJ2-1; TRBD2 lines up with 14 middle nucleotides. The TCR originated in a woman aged 18 to 35 in good health. Sequencing used CD4+ T cells sorted from blood. The DNA is as follows: TGTGCCAGCACCACACGGACCGGGACTAGCGGGAGTAACACAGCCTACAATGAGCAGTTCTTC. Translated, this is CASTTRTGTSGSNTAYNEQFF.